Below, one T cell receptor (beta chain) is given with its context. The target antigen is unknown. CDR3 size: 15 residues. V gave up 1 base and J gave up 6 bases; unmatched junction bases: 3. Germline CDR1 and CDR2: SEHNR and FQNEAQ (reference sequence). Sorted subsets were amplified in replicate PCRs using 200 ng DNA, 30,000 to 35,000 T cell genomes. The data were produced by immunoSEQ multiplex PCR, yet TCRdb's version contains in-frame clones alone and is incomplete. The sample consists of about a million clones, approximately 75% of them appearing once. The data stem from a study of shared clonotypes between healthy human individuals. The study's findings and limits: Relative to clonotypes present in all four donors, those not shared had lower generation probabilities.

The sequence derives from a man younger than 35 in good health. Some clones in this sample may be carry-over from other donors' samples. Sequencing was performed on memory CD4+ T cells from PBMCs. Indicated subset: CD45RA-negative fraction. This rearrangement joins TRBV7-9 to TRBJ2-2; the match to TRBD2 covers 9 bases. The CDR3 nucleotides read TGTGCCAGCAGCTTAGTCGCGGGAGGGCCCGGGGAGCTGTTTTTT. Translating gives CASSLVAGGPGELFF.